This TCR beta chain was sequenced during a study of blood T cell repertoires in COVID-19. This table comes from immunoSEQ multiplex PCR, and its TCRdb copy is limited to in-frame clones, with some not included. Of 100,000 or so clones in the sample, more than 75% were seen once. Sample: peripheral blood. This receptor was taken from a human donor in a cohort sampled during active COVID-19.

The CDR3 DNA follows: TGCGCCAGCCACCGACACGACACCTACGAGCAGTACTTC. Protein product: CASHRHDTYEQYF. This chain uses TRBV5-1 with TRBJ2-7; D call uncertain. The CDR3 has 13 amino acids. V shed 7 bases and J shed 2 bases, with 13 bases lying between them. In germline, CDR1 is SGHRS, CDR2 YFSETQ.